This T cell receptor (beta chain) was sequenced in a study of beta chain features in type 1 diabetes. Study-wide results and limits: For Type 1 diabetes patients, all four CD4+ subsets carried TCRB CDR3s that were moderately but significantly shorter.

Trimming shortened V by 6 bases and J by 1 base, and 14 bases separated the two germline ends. The CDR3 totals 15 residues. Germline-derived CDR1 and CDR2 are SGDLS and YYNGEE. This clone occurred a few times. Its specificity is unknown. The whole isolated RNA underwent reverse transcription, so sequencing captured expressed TCRB transcripts. Some clones are missing from TCRdb's copy, which holds only in-frame ones; the method was immunoSEQ multiplex PCR. The sample holds around 500,000 clones, around 10% seen once. This TCR came from a woman between 18 and 29 years old in good health. V and J are TRBV9 and TRBJ2-1, with D tentatively TRBD1 or TRBD2 (6 bases each). Specimen: naive CD4+ T cells from blood. The CDR3 DNA reads TGTGCCAGCACGAGGGGGGAGGAGTCCTACAATGAGCAGTTCTTC. This sequence encodes CASTRGEESYNEQFF.